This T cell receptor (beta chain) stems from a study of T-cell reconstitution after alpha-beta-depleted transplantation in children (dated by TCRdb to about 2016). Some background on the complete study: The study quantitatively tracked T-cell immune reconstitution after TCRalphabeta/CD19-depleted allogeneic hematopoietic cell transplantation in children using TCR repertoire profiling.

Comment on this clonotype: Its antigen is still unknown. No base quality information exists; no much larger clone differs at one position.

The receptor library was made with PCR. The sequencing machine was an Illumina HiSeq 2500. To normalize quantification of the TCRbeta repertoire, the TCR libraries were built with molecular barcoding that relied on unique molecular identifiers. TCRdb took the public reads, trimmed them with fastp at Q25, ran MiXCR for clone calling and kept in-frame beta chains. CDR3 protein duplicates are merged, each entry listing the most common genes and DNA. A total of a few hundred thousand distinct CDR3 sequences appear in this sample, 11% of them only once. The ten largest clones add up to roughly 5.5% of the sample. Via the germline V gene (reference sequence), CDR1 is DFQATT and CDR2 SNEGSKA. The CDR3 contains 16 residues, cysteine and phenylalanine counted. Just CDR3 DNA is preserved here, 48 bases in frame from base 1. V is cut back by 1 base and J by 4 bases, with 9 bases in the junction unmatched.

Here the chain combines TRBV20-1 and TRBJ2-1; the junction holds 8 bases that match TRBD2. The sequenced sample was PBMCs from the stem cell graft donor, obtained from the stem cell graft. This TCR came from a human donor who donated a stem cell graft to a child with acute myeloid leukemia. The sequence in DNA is TGCAGTGCTAGAGTCACTAGCGGAGCGGCATACAATGAGCAGTTCTTC. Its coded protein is CSARVTSGAAYNEQFF.